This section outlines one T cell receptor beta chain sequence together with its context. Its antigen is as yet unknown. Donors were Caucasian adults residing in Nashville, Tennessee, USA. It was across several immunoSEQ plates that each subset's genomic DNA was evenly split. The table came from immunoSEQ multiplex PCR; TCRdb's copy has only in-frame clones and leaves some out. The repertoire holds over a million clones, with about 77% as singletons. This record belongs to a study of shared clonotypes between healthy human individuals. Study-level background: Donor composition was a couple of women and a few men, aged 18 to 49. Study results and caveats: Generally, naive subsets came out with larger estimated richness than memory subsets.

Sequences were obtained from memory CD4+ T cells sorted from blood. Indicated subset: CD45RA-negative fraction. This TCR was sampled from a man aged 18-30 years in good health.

The CDR3: CASSLTGGPFDTQYF. The CDR3 nucleotides read TGTGCCAGCAGCTTAACGGGAGGCCCATTCGATACGCAGTATTTT. The chain couples TRBV7-9 to TRBJ2-3; 7 positions match TRBD2. Germline V CDR1 and CDR2: SEHNR, FQNEAQ (reference sequence). V lost 2 bases and J lost 6; bases outside the gene matches: 8. CDR3 length: 15 amino acids.